Following are 19 T cell receptor beta chains from one sample sequenced in a study of T-cell memory formation after mild COVID-19. MiXCR, applied by TCRdb to the 5' RACE reads, yields one record per CDR3 protein. The sample has 75,000 to 90,000 distinct CDR3 sequences, approximately 15% seen once; the top ten hold around 31%. The sequenced sample was PBMCs or a T cell subset sorted from them (not recorded which). These receptors came from an adult woman who had mild COVID-19 (a few samples of this study predate the infection). Cell type and time point are not known.

V gene TRBV4-1 combines with J gene TRBJ2-1; D perhaps matches TRBD2 (5 bases). Germline assignment: CDR1 MGHRA and CDR2 YSYEKL. This CDR3 comprises 15 residues. Trimming shortened V by 0 bases and J by 4 bases, and 10 bases separated the two germline ends. The CDR3 spells CASSQDVTGYNEQFF. The DNA of the CDR3 is TGCGCCAGCAGCCAAGACGTGACGGGGTACAATGAGCAGTTCTTC.

The chain has TRBV20-1 and TRBJ2-1; 7 nucleotides align to TRBD1. The V gene end was trimmed by 5 bases and the J gene end by 2 bases; junction bases not matched to a gene: 9. The CDR3 consists of 15 residues. Per germline, CDR1 DFQATT and CDR2 SNEGSKA (reference sequence). The chain's CDR3 is CSAHPGTVTYNEQFF. The CDR3 bases are TGCAGTGCTCACCCCGGGACAGTGACCTACAATGAGCAGTTCTTC.

The chain links TRBV12-3 or TRBV12-4 to TRBJ2-7; possibly TRBD1 or TRBD2 for D (6 bases each). The CDR3 is 15 amino acids. The ends were cut back, 3 bases at V and 4 bases at J, with 16 bases in the middle. CDR3: CASSLGQGGRYEQYF. Written as DNA, the CDR3 is TGTGCCAGCAGTTTGGGACAAGGAGGGAGGTACGAGCAGTACTTC.

The rearrangement uses TRBV4-1 and TRBJ2-1; TRBD1 might be the D (6 bases). The CDR3 spans 18 residues. Germline assignment: CDR1 MGHRA and CDR2 YSYEKL. V was cut by 2 bases and J by 0 bases, with 17 bases left in between. DNA of the CDR3: TGCGCCAGCAGCCAAAGTCGTGGGGGCCTCAGCTCCTACAATGAGCAGTTCTTC. This gives the protein CASSQSRGGLSSYNEQFF.

This chain uses TRBV24-1 with TRBJ1-2; TRBD1 matches at 8 bases. V trimming: 9 bases; J trimming: 7 bases; junction bases outside the gene matches: 9. There are 13 residues in the CDR3. The V gene's germline CDR1 is KGHDR and CDR2 SFDVKD. CDR3: CATSQGATGGYTF. The CDR3, as DNA: TGTGCCACCTCTCAGGGGGCGACGGGTGGCTACACCTTC.

A remark on this clonotype: This likely comes from a read error, as the CDR3 has no conserved phenylalanine or tryptophan at its end. The limits of the CDR3 on the DNA are not certain, so only TCRdb's listed CDR3 is given. This chain joins TRBV27 and TRBJ2-7; no DNA check was done on the table's D call, TRBD1. 11 amino acids form the CDR3, both terminal residues included. Germline assignment: CDR1 MNHEY and CDR2 SMNVEV (reference sequence). The CDR3 loop reads CASTAGPRTGR.

As concerns this clonotype: At one boundary the junction diverges from the germline segment, which might be a read error. The chain joins TRBV7-9 to TRBJ2-2; 10 bases align to TRBD1. The CDR3 is 19 residues long. Germline V gene lookup returns CDR1 SEHNR and CDR2 FQNEAQ (reference sequence). CDR3 sequence reads: CASSPPTGQGSQNPGELFF. CDR3 nucleotides: TGTGCCAGCAGCCCACCGACGGGACAGGGGTCCCAGAACCCCGGGGAGCTGTTTTTT.

This clonotype appeared a few times. The V call is TRBV10-3, the J call TRBJ1-1, with D uncertain. Germline loops: CDR1 ENHRY, CDR2 SYGVKD. Trimming removed 8 bases from V and 6 bases from J, with 13 bases in between. CDR3 length: 12 residues. CDR3 in amino acids: CAIGATRAEAFF. The CDR3 nucleotides are TGTGCCATCGGCGCTACGAGAGCTGAAGCTTTCTTT.

This clonotype appeared once. The chain is built from TRBV29-1 and TRBJ1-4, with unresolved D. Germline V gene lookup returns CDR1 SQVTM and CDR2 ANQGSEA. This CDR3 contains 11 residues. V lost 6 bases and J lost 7, with 9 bases in between. The DNA of the CDR3 is TGCAGCGTACGGGAAGGTGAAAAACTGTTTTTT. This codes for CSVREGEKLFF.

The rearrangement joins TRBV6-2 or TRBV6-3 to TRBJ2-1, with 10 positions matching TRBD1. CDR3 length equals 16 residues. V dropped 5 bases and J dropped 8; count of bases not matched to a gene: 12. From germline, CDR1 is MNHEY and CDR2 SVGEGT. In nucleotides, the CDR3 is TGTGCCAGCAGTCCCCTCGGGACAGGGGTTCACGATGAGCAGTTCTTC. Encoded protein: CASSPLGTGVHDEQFF.

The chain is built from TRBV29-1 and TRBJ1-2; no firm D call. V was clipped by 2 bases and J by 2 bases, with 12 bases between them. The CDR3 extends over 14 amino acids. The germline V gene encodes CDR1 SQVTM and CDR2 ANQGSEA. Here the CDR3 reads CSVESWGMNYGYTF. The CDR3 nucleotides are TGCAGCGTTGAATCGTGGGGAATGAACTATGGCTACACCTTC.

This clonotype appeared a few times. The chain has TRBV12-3 or TRBV12-4 and TRBJ2-2; the D is unclear. This CDR3 has 17 amino acids. V shed 6 bases and J shed 1 base, with 18 bases lying between them. The CDR3 loop is CASSLAPPTLNTGELFF. CDR3 coding DNA: TGTGCCAGCAGCCTGGCCCCCCCGACTCTGAACACCGGGGAGCTGTTTTTT.

The V gene is TRBV5-4, the J gene TRBJ2-1; 9 bases align to TRBD1. The J segment lost 4 bases and the V segment lost 2 bases, leaving 4 bases of the junction unmatched. Germline V gene sequence: CDR1 SGHNT, CDR2 YYREEE (reference sequence). This CDR3 is 15 amino acids long. CDR3 amino acids: CASSFLGQGYNEQFF. The CDR3 coding sequence is TGTGCCAGCAGCTTTCTGGGACAGGGTTACAATGAGCAGTTCTTC.

This chain links TRBV12-5 with TRBJ2-7; no definite D call. CDR3 length: 12 residues. The germline V gene has CDR1 LGHNT and CDR2 FRNRAP. Trimming removed 2 bases from V and 3 bases from J, with 5 bases in between. Here the CDR3 reads CASGLTYYEQYF. DNA of the CDR3: TGTGCTAGTGGTTTGACCTACTACGAGCAGTACTTC.

This clonotype has more than one count but fewer than ten. The chain couples TRBV4-3 to TRBJ1-1, with D perhaps matching TRBD1 (5 bases). Germline-derived CDR1 and CDR2 are LGHNA and YSLEER. Trimming pared 1 base from V and 5 bases from J, leaving 11 bases between. The CDR3 loop spans 14 amino acids. CDR3 sequence: CASSQGGGDTEAFF. The DNA of the CDR3 is TGCGCCAGCAGCCAAGGGGGAGGGGATACTGAAGCTTTCTTT.

This clonotype has a handful of counts. The chain is built from TRBV12-3 or TRBV12-4 and TRBJ2-5; 15 bases map to TRBD2. V gave up 5 bases and J gave up 5 bases; unmatched junction bases: 3. The CDR3 runs 15 residues. CDR3 in amino acids: CASSPGTSGRETQYF. In nucleotides, the CDR3 is TGTGCCAGCAGTCCCGGGACTAGCGGGAGGGAGACCCAGTACTTC.

The chain joins TRBV2 to TRBJ2-7; weak D call: TRBD1 (6 bases). From germline, CDR1 is SNHLY and CDR2 FYNNEI. CDR3 length equals 15 residues. V was cut by 6 bases and J by 1 base, with 16 bases left in between. As DNA, the CDR3 is TGTGCCAGCAGCCCCACAGGGTTCGGGTCCTACGAGCAGTACGTC. This gives the protein CASSPTGFGSYEQYV.

The CDR3 protein is CASSPLNLGYGYTF. The CDR3 DNA reads as TGTGCCAGCAGTCCTCTTAATTTGGGCTATGGCTACACCTTC. This chain connects TRBV12-3 or TRBV12-4 to TRBJ1-2; D not certain. Deletions cut 5 bases from V and 4 bases from J, with 14 bases between. The CDR3 is 14 residues long.

This chain links TRBV7-9 with TRBJ2-5; 7 bases agree with TRBD1. This CDR3 contains 14 residues. V lost 4 bases to trimming and J lost 1 base; unmatched junction nucleotides: 3. The V gene's germline CDR1 is SEHNR and CDR2 FQNEAQ (reference sequence). The CDR3 region has the DNA TGTGCCAGCAGCTCGGGACAGATCCAAGAGACCCAGTACTTC. This codes for CASSSGQIQETQYF.